This TCR beta chain was retrieved from a study of preoperative IRX-2 immunotherapy in early breast cancer. This CDR3 is 15 amino acids long. Per germline, CDR1 SGHRS and CDR2 YFSETQ. V trimming: 0 bases; J trimming: 8 bases; junction bases outside the gene matches: 4. Treatment specified: preoperative locoregional IRX-2 cytokine immunotherapy. The protocol was immunoSEQ multiplex PCR, while the TCRdb copy is restricted to in-frame clones and leaves out a portion. The sample has about 23,000 clones, roughly 95% seen once; the top ten hold roughly 17%. This clonotype originated in a human donor with breast cancer. Sequencing used tumor tissue, obtained after IRX-2 immunotherapy. The V call is TRBV5-1, the J call TRBJ1-6; the match to TRBD1 covers 8 bases. Written as DNA, the CDR3 is TGCGCCAGCAGCTTGGTACAGGGGGTGGATTCACCCCTCCACTTT. Translation: CASSLVQGVDSPLHF.